A single sample is the source of the 32 T cell receptor beta chains below, sequenced in a study of OX40 agonist ivuxolimab in advanced cancers. Clones were read by immunoSEQ multiplex PCR, and TCRdb kept only the in-frame ones, dropping some. The sample shows about 82,000 clones, roughly 85% of them seen only once. The sample in question was CD4+ or CD8+ T cells sorted from blood, obtained in a trial of the OX40 agonist ivuxolimab. The receptor source for this set is an adult with an advanced solid tumor such as melanoma, head and neck, liver or kidney cancer.

CDR3 region: CATSLVDDTLHF. DNA for the CDR3: TGCGCCACATCCCTGGTGGATGATACCCTCCACTTT. The rearrangement uses TRBV10-2 and TRBJ1-6, with D unresolved. Germline CDR1 reads WSHSY; CDR2 reads SAAADI. V was trimmed by 10 bases and J by 14 bases, leaving 18 bases between them. This CDR3 spans 12 amino acids.

This sequence joins TRBV27 and TRBJ2-6, with D tentatively TRBD1 (5 bases). This CDR3 region has 15 residues. Trimming shortened V by 6 bases and J by 2 bases, and 11 bases separated the two germline ends. Germline values: CDR1 MNHEY, CDR2 SMNVEV (reference sequence). CDR3 DNA sequence: TGTGCCAGCAGGTCACCACAGGCTGGGGCCAACGTCCTGACTTTC. Translated, it gives CASRSPQAGANVLTF. The full variable domain, rest sourced from reference TRBV27 and TRBJ2-6, is EAQVTQNPRYLITVTGKKLTVTCSQNMNHEYMSWYRQDPGLGLRQIYYSMNVEVTDKGDVPEGYKVSRKEKRNFPLILESPSPNQTSLYFCASRSPQAGANVLTFGAGSRLTVL.

There are a few counts of this clone. The chain couples TRBV18 to TRBJ2-5, with a possible D match to TRBD2 (6 bases). There are 15 residues in the CDR3. V was clipped by 1 base and J by 5 bases, with 14 bases between them. Germline CDR1 is KGHSH and CDR2 is LQKENI. The CDR3 reads CASSPQGGGYETQYF. CDR3 in DNA: TGTGCCAGCTCACCACAGGGCGGAGGGTACGAGACCCAGTACTTC.

Here the CDR3 DNA reads TGTGCCAGCAGGCCTCAGGGATCTGTCACGCAGTATTTT. Translating it yields CASRPQGSVTQYF. The gene calls are TRBV28 and TRBJ2-3, with D possibly TRBD1 on 5 matching bases. The germline CDR1 and CDR2 sequences are MDHEN and SYDVKM. V was trimmed by 6 bases and J by 9 bases, leaving 16 bases between them. There are 13 residues in the CDR3.

The chain employs TRBV14 and TRBJ2-5; D is possibly TRBD1 or TRBD2 (5 bases each). The CDR3 has 14 amino acids. Germline lookup yields CDR1 SGHDN and CDR2 FVKESK. V dropped 4 bases and J dropped 4 bases, with 13 bases sitting between them. CDR3 coding DNA: TGTGCCAGCAGCCGGTTCGGGGCCCCAGAGACCCAGTACTTC. It translates to CASSRFGAPETQYF.

The chain employs TRBV5-5 and TRBJ2-1; D not certain. This CDR3 contains 14 residues. V was clipped by 6 bases and J by 7 bases, with 17 bases between them. CDR1 and CDR2 (germline): SGHKS, YYEKEE (reference sequence). The CDR3 nucleotides are TGTGCCAGCACCACTCGCGGTTCACAAAATGAGCAGTTCTTC. Its protein product is CASTTRGSQNEQFF.

This chain links TRBV12-5 with TRBJ2-2; a weak D match, TRBD1 (6 bases). The CDR3 runs to 15 residues. Germline loops: CDR1 LGHNT, CDR2 FRNRAP. The V gene lost 3 bases and the J gene lost 4 bases, with 12 bases spanning the gap. CDR3 protein: CASGFVAGVTGELFF. The CDR3 region has the DNA TGTGCTAGTGGTTTTGTTGCAGGGGTCACCGGGGAGCTGTTTTTT.

This clone was detected once. This chain uses TRBV18 with TRBJ1-4, with D perhaps matching TRBD1 (5 bases). V was pared by 1 base and J by 5 bases, with 11 bases between. The germline CDR1 and CDR2 sequences are KGHSH and LQKENI. This CDR3 region has 15 residues. For the CDR3, the DNA is TGTGCCAGCTCACCACTGACAGACCCCAATGAAAAACTGTTTTTT. It codes for CASSPLTDPNEKLFF.

The chain joins TRBV7-3 to TRBJ2-3; the D call may be TRBD1 or TRBD2 (6 bases each). This CDR3 has 15 amino acids. The germline V gene has CDR1 SGHTA and CDR2 FQGTGA. V was shortened by 1 base and J by 0 bases, with 8 bases between the two germline ends. The CDR3 region is CASSLRGGSTDTQYF. The CDR3 DNA sequence: TGTGCCAGCAGCTTAAGAGGGGGGAGCACAGATACGCAGTATTTT. Full variable domain (outside the CDR3, taken from reference TRBV7-3 and TRBJ2-3): GAGVSQTPSNKVTEKGKYVELRCDPISGHTALYWYRQSLGQGPEFLIYFQGTGAADDSGLPNDRFFAVRPEGSVSTLKIQRTERGDSAVYLCASSLRGGSTDTQYFGPGTRLTVL.

This clone was counted a single time. The rearrangement links TRBV30 to TRBJ1-2, with 9 bases that match TRBD1. Unmatched junction bases numbered 11, after V lost 4 bases and J lost 2 bases. This CDR3 comprises 16 residues. In germline, CDR1 is GTSNPN, CDR2 SVGIG (reference sequence). The CDR3 nucleotides are TGTGCCTGGACCGCAGGACAGGGGCGACAAAACTATGGCTACACCTTC. It specifies CAWTAGQGRQNYGYTF. Combining the CDR3 with reference TRBV30 and TRBJ1-2 gives the whole variable domain SQTIHQWPATLVQPVGSPLSLECTVEGTSNPNLYWYRQAAGRGLQLLFYSVGIGQISSEVPQNLSASRPQDRQFILSSKKLLLSDSGFYLCAWTAGQGRQNYGYTFGSGTRLTVV.

J is TRBJ2-7 and V is TRBV19; D is undetermined. This CDR3 comprises 12 residues. Germline CDR1 reads LNHDA; CDR2 reads SQIVND (reference sequence). V dropped 10 bases and J dropped 1 base, with 11 bases sitting between them. CDR3 sequence: CATQGRSYEQYF. DNA of the CDR3: TGTGCCACCCAAGGACGGTCCTACGAGCAGTACTTC.

V usage is TRBV20-1 and J usage is TRBJ1-1; 7 nucleotides line up with TRBD1. CDR3 length: 11 amino acids. V trimming: 6 bases; J trimming: 5 bases; junction bases outside the gene matches: 3. From germline, CDR1 is DFQATT and CDR2 SNEGSKA (reference sequence). The CDR3 region has the DNA TGCAGTGCCGAACAGGGGACTGAAGCTTTCTTT. Its protein is CSAEQGTEAFF.

This clone showed up just once. The V and J genes are TRBV7-8 and TRBJ2-1; TRBD2 aligns across 11 bases. This CDR3 contains 16 residues. The trim removed 5 bases at V and 6 bases at J, leaving 9 bases unmatched. Germline loops: CDR1 SGHVS, CDR2 FQNEAQ. The CDR3 here is CASSILSGGAVNEQFF. CDR3 sequence (DNA): TGTGCCAGCAGCATCCTTAGCGGGGGGGCGGTCAATGAGCAGTTCTTC.

The chain is built from TRBV9 and TRBJ1-2; TRBD1 might be the D (5 bases). With 4 bases removed from V and 2 bases from J, the gap between germline ends came to 12 bases. This CDR3 comprises 14 residues. Germline V lookup: CDR1 SGDLS, CDR2 YYNGEE. CDR3 residues: CASSSPGHNYGYTF. The CDR3, as DNA: TGTGCCAGCAGCTCCCCAGGACACAACTATGGCTACACCTTC. The full variable domain, its missing parts supplied by reference TRBV9 and TRBJ1-2, is DSGVTQTPKHLITATGQRVTLRCSPRSGDLSVYWYQQSLDQGLQFLIQYYNGEERAKGNILERFSAQQFPDLHSELNLSSLELGDSALYFCASSSPGHNYGYTFGSGTRLTVV.

The count of this clone is one. The J gene is TRBJ2-5, the V gene TRBV7-2; tentatively, D is TRBD1 (6 bases). CDR1 SGHTA and CDR2 FQGNSA come from the germline V gene. The CDR3 runs 14 residues. Trimming left V 5 bases short and J 5 bases short, with 15 bases between. In DNA form, the CDR3 reads TGTGCCAGCAGCATGGGGACAACCCGGGAGACCCAGTACTTC. The encoded protein is CASSMGTTRETQYF. The full variable domain, with the rest looked up from reference TRBV7-2 and TRBJ2-5, is GAGVSQSPSNKVTEKGKDVELRCDPISGHTALYWYRQSLGQGLEFLIYFQGNSAPDKSGLPSDRFSAERTGGSVSTLTIQRTQQEDSAVYLCASSMGTTRETQYFGPGTRLLVL.

This clone appeared a single time. The J gene is TRBJ2-2, the V gene TRBV19, with 10 bases fitting TRBD1. The CDR3 contains 16 residues. The J segment lost 6 bases and the V segment lost 1 base, leaving 5 bases of the junction unmatched. CDR1 is LNHDA, CDR2 SQIVND, per germline (reference sequence). As DNA, the CDR3 is TGTGCCAGTAGTATAGGACAGGGGGCGGACGCCGGGGAGCTGTTTTTT. This encodes CASSIGQGADAGELFF.

J is TRBJ1-1 and V is TRBV6-4; D not resolved. Germline V gene lookup returns CDR1 MRHNA and CDR2 SNTAGT. Trimming removed 6 bases from V and 5 bases from J, with 13 bases in between. The CDR3 spans 13 residues. In DNA, the CDR3 is TGTGCCAGCAGCCGGGTACCGCGGACTGAAGCTTTCTTT. Residues: CASSRVPRTEAFF.

The chain has TRBV7-3 and TRBJ2-2, with 7 positions matching TRBD1. The CDR3 length is 15 residues. The germline CDR1 and CDR2 sequences are SGHTA and FQGTGA. The V gene end was trimmed by 2 bases and the J gene end by 2 bases; junction bases not matched to a gene: 2. The CDR3 is CASSLGTVNTGELFF. CDR3 nucleotide sequence: TGTGCCAGCAGCTTAGGGACAGTAAACACCGGGGAGCTGTTTTTT.

V usage is TRBV7-8 and J usage is TRBJ1-6; 7 nucleotides agree with TRBD1. Looked up from germline, CDR1 is SGHVS and CDR2 is FQNEAQ. The junction had 7 bases not matched to a gene; V was cut back by 8 bases and J by 9 bases. This CDR3 spans 13 amino acids. This chain's CDR3 is CASEQGRGSPLHF. In DNA, the CDR3 is TGTGCCAGCGAACAGGGGAGGGGTTCACCCCTCCACTTT.

This clone was seen a handful of times. The CDR3 bases are TGTGCCAGCAGTAGAAGGTTCCATGGCAATCAGCCCCAGCATTTT. Translating it yields CASSRRFHGNQPQHF. This chain connects TRBV6-5 to TRBJ1-5; D not resolved. Germline-derived CDR1 and CDR2 are MNHEY and SVGAGI. This CDR3 is built from 15 residues. V was trimmed by 5 bases and J by 2 bases, leaving 13 bases between them.

The chain couples TRBV5-6 to TRBJ1-4; D ambiguous. There are 14 residues in the CDR3. Germline loops: CDR1 SGHDT, CDR2 YYEEEE. V lost 3 bases and J 0 bases, leaving 6 bases between the germline ends. CDR3 amino acids: CASSSFATNEKLFF. The DNA for the CDR3 is TGTGCCAGCAGCTCATTTGCAACTAATGAAAAACTGTTTTTT.

This sequence joins TRBV5-8 and TRBJ1-4; unclear D gene. Germline loops: CDR1 SGHTS, CDR2 YDEGEE. With 1 base removed from V and 5 bases from J, the gap between germline ends came to 9 bases. This CDR3 region has 14 residues. In DNA, the CDR3 is TGTGCCAGCAGCTTGACAGCCTTAAATGAAAAACTGTTTTTT. This gives the protein CASSLTALNEKLFF.

The chain uses TRBV27 and TRBJ2-3; possibly TRBD1 for D (6 bases). V was shortened by 5 bases and J by 8 bases, with 14 bases between the two germline ends. Germline V gene lookup returns CDR1 MNHEY and CDR2 SMNVEV (reference sequence). This CDR3 is built from 13 residues. In DNA, the CDR3 is TGTGCCAGCAGTCTAACCGCCAGGGGTACGCAGTATTTT. It yields the protein CASSLTARGTQYF.

The genes are TRBV6-5 and TRBJ2-7, with 7 bases lining up with TRBD1. The CDR3 runs 14 residues. Per germline, CDR1 MNHEY and CDR2 SVGAGI. Trimming removed 4 bases from V and 7 bases from J; junction bases left unmatched: 10. The CDR3 DNA sequence: TGTGCCAGCAGTTCCGGGACAGTCACCCCGGAGCAGTACTTC. Its translation is CASSSGTVTPEQYF.

This clone was seen more than once but under ten times. The rearrangement links TRBV5-1 to TRBJ1-2; no clear D gene. Germline-derived CDR1 and CDR2 are SGHRS and YFSETQ. There are 14 residues in the CDR3. V was shortened by 1 base and J by 7 bases, with 14 bases between the two germline ends. The CDR3 DNA is TGCGCCAGCAGCTTGATAGATCCCTCTACTGGCTACACCTTC. Its protein is CASSLIDPSTGYTF.

For the CDR3, the DNA is TGTGCCAGTACTCATTGGGAGGGGGCGAGGAACTATGGCTACACCTTC. Translating it yields CASTHWEGARNYGYTF. This sequence joins TRBV19 and TRBJ1-2, with 7 bases matching TRBD1. Per germline, CDR1 LNHDA and CDR2 SQIVND (reference sequence). This CDR3 contains 16 residues. The junction had 13 bases not matched to a gene; V was cut back by 7 bases and J by 2 bases. The full variable domain, in which reference TRBV19 and TRBJ1-2 provide the parts outside the CDR3, is DGGITQSPKYLFRKEGQNVTLSCEQNLNHDAMYWYRQDPGQGLRLIYYSQIVNDFQKGDIAEGYSVSREKKESFPLTVTSAQKNPTAFYLCASTHWEGARNYGYTFGSGTRLTVV.

This chain connects TRBV11-2 to TRBJ1-4; D remains unclear. Trimming left V 4 bases short and J 1 base short, with 10 bases between. Germline-derived CDR1 and CDR2 are SGHAT and FQNNGV. CDR3 size: 15 residues. The CDR3 loop is CASSSPLGTNEKLFF. CDR3 sequence (DNA): TGTGCCAGCAGCTCGCCCCTGGGAACTAATGAAAAACTGTTTTTT.

This chain connects TRBV18 to TRBJ1-1; 8 bases agree with TRBD1. CDR1 is KGHSH and CDR2 is LQKENI in the germline V gene. This CDR3 is 14 amino acids long. V trimming: 5 bases; J trimming: 4 bases; junction bases outside the gene matches: 6. The CDR3 loop is CASSSTGVGTEAFF. The CDR3 nucleotides read TGTGCCAGCTCATCGACAGGGGTCGGCACTGAAGCTTTCTTT. Full variable domain (missing parts from reference TRBV18 and TRBJ1-1): NAGVMQNPRHLVRRRGQEARLRCSPMKGHSHVYWYRQLPEEGLKFMVYLQKENIIDESGMPKERFSAEFPKEGPSILRIQQVVRGDSAAYFCASSSTGVGTEAFFGQGTRLTVV.

The CDR3 region is CASSPEPNEKLFF. Here the CDR3 DNA reads TGCGCCAGCAGCCCCGAGCCCAATGAAAAACTGTTTTTT. V and J are TRBV5-1 and TRBJ1-4; D is uncertain. CDR3 length equals 13 residues. The germline V gene has CDR1 SGHRS and CDR2 YFSETQ. V gave up 4 bases and J gave up 5 bases, with 9 bases separating them.

The CDR3 bases are TGTGCCAGCAGCGTAGGCCTAGCGGAGAATGGCTACACCTTC. This sequence encodes CASSVGLAENGYTF. The chain uses TRBV9 and TRBJ1-2; D uncertain. Germline V lookup: CDR1 SGDLS, CDR2 YYNGEE. The CDR3 sequence is 14 residues long. Trimming removed 0 bases from V and 6 bases from J, with 12 bases in between.

J is TRBJ2-5 and V is TRBV6-4; D may be TRBD2 (6 bases). Per germline, CDR1 MRHNA and CDR2 SNTAGT. CDR3 length equals 14 residues. V was shortened by 3 bases and J by 7 bases, with 15 bases between the two germline ends. The CDR3 sequence is CASSESSLGGTQYF. CDR3 nucleotides: TGTGCCAGCAGTGAAAGTAGCCTGGGGGGGACCCAGTACTTC.

The V gene is TRBV27, the J gene TRBJ2-5, with D perhaps matching TRBD1 (6 bases). The germline gives CDR1 MNHEY, CDR2 SMNVEV (reference sequence). The V end was cut by 6 bases, the J end by 2 bases, with 10 bases between. The CDR3 extends over 13 amino acids. The DNA for the CDR3 is TGTGCCAGCAGCACTACAGGGCAAGAGACCCAGTACTTC. This codes for CASSTTGQETQYF.